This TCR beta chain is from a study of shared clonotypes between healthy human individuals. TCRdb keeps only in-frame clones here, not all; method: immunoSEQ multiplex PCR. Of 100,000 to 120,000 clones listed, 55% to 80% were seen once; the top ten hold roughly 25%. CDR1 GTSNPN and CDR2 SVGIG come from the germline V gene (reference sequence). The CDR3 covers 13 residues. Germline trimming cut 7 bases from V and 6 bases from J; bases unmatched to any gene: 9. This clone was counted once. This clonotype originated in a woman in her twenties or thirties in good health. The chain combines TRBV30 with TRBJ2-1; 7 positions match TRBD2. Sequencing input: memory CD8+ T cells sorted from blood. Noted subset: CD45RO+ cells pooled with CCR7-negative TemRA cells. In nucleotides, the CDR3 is TGTGCCTCCTCTAGCGGTCGGGGCAATGAGCAGTTCTTC. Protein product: CASSSGRGNEQFF. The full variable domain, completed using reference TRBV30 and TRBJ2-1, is SQTIHQWPATLVQPVGSPLSLECTVEGTSNPNLYWYRQAAGRGLQLLFYSVGIGQISSEVPQNLSASRPQDRQFILSSKKLLLSDSGFYLCASSSGRGNEQFFGPGTRLTVL.